The 4 T cell receptor beta chains in this list originate from one sample, sequenced in a study of shared clonotypes between healthy human individuals. Only in-frame clones appear in the TCRdb table, and some are missing; sequencing was by immunoSEQ multiplex PCR. The sample yields about 1 million clones, about 77% seen once. Source material: memory CD4+ T cells sorted from blood. Subset noted: CD45RA-negative fraction. The receptors originated from a man between 18 and 35 years old in good health.

Of note for this clone: A much larger clone sits a single nucleotide away, making a read error possible. The chain couples TRBV5-6 to TRBJ1-1; no clear D. Looked up from germline, CDR1 is SGHDT and CDR2 is YYEEEE. The V end was cut by 0 bases, the J end by 1 base, with 4 bases between. The CDR3 sequence is 13 residues long. This CDR3 is CASSLDWNTEAFF. CDR3 bases: TGTGCCAGCAGCTTGGACTGGAACACTGAAGCTTTCTTT.

The CDR3 DNA reads as TGTGCCAGCAGTTACTCGGTGGAGGGGTCTCAGCCCCAGCATTTT. Translation gives CASSYSVEGSQPQHF. The chain uses TRBV6-6 and TRBJ1-5; D possibly corresponds to TRBD1 (5 bases). Germline V CDR1 and CDR2: MNHNY, SVGAGI (reference sequence). The CDR3 runs 15 residues. The V gene lost 0 bases and the J gene lost 6 bases, with 12 bases spanning the gap.

This clone appeared a single time. This chain uses TRBV7-2 with TRBJ1-5; D ambiguous. CDR3 size: 15 residues. Germline lookup yields CDR1 SGHTA and CDR2 FQGNSA. V lost 1 base and J 4 bases, leaving 11 bases between the germline ends. DNA for the CDR3: TGTGCCAGCAGCTTAGGGCGTTCAAGTAATCAGCCCCAGCATTTT. The encoded protein is CASSLGRSSNQPQHF.

This clone was seen a handful of times. CDR3 loop: CASSPGQGAFGGYTF. The CDR3 DNA sequence: TGTGCCAGCAGTCCGGGACAGGGGGCTTTCGGTGGCTACACCTTC. This chain joins TRBV5-6 and TRBJ1-2, with 12 positions matching TRBD1. The CDR3 has 15 amino acids. Losses at the gene ends were 5 bases for V and 7 bases for J; bases not matched to a gene: 9. In germline, CDR1 is SGHDT, CDR2 YYEEEE.